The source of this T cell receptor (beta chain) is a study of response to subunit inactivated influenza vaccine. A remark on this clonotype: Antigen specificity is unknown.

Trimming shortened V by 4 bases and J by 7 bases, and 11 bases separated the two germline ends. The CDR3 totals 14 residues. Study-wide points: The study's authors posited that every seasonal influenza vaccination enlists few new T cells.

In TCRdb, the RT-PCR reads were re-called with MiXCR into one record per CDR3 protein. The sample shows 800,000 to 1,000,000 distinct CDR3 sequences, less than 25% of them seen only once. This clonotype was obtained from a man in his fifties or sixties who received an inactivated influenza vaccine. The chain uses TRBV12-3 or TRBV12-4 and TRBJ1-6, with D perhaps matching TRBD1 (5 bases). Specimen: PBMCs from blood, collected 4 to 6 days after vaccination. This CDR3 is CASSSPGTNSPLHF. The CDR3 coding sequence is TGTGCCAGCAGTTCGCCAGGGACCAATTCACCCCTCCACTTT.